Below, 30 T cell receptor beta chains from the same sample are listed, as sequenced in a study of human T cells and chemical hapten exposure. TCRdb reanalysed the RACE reads using MiXCR and keeps one entry per CDR3 protein. The sample shows 150,000 to 200,000 distinct CDR3 sequences, 25% to 35% of them seen only once. As for time point: patch test 3, about 24 weeks after DPC sensitization. As to treatment: therapeutic diphenylcyclopropenone sensitization with weekly scalp DPC. The sample was whole blood, taken in connection with sensitization to the hapten diphenylcyclopropenone (DPC). These TCRs come from a woman between 18 and 30 years old with alopecia areata. Some clones in this sample may be carry-over from other donors' samples.

This clonotype was counted a few times. The chain is built from TRBV30 and TRBJ1-3; the D gene is possibly TRBD1 (6 bases). V lost 5 bases, J lost 0 bases, and 8 bases lay in between. The CDR3 length is 13 residues. Germline lookup yields CDR1 GTSNPN and CDR2 SVGIG (reference sequence). The CDR3: CAWGQISGNTIYF. The CDR3, as DNA: TGTGCCTGGGGACAGATCTCTGGAAACACCATATATTTT.

This chain joins TRBV6-2 or TRBV6-3 and TRBJ1-1; D is perhaps TRBD1 (5 bases). The germline V gene encodes CDR1 MNHEY and CDR2 SVGEGT. V was trimmed by 2 bases and J by 4 bases, leaving 20 bases between them. This CDR3 has 17 residues. The CDR3 sequence: CASSYVPGEGTATEAFF. The DNA of the CDR3 is TGTGCCAGCAGTTACGTCCCGGGGGAGGGCACGGCCACTGAAGCTTTCTTT.

The V call is TRBV6-6, the J call TRBJ1-6, with 12 bases matching TRBD1. Per the germline V gene, CDR1 is MNHNY and CDR2 is SVGAGI (reference sequence). J gave up 9 bases and V 0 bases, and 3 bases lay outside the gene matches. The CDR3 totals 16 residues. Here the CDR3 DNA reads TGTGCCAGCAGTTACTCGGCGGGACAGGGGGCTTCACCCCTCCACTTT. Residues: CASSYSAGQGASPLHF.

This clonotype came up a few times. The rearrangement uses TRBV7-2 and TRBJ2-7; 8 bases map to TRBD2. The length of the CDR3 is 14 residues. J was trimmed by 8 bases and V by 4 bases; bases with no gene match: 10. CDR1 is SGHTA, CDR2 FQGNSA, per germline. The CDR3 DNA is TGTGCCAGCAGCTCCATTAGCGGGGTCTATAAGCAGTACTTC. It codes for CASSSISGVYKQYF.

V gene TRBV7-2 combines with J gene TRBJ1-1, with TRBD1 matching over 8 bases. Per germline, CDR1 SGHTA and CDR2 FQGNSA. CDR3 length: 16 residues. The V gene end was trimmed by 5 bases and the J gene end by 4 bases; junction bases not matched to a gene: 12. Here the CDR3 reads CASSVVSQGAFTEAFF. The CDR3, as DNA: TGTGCCAGCAGCGTAGTCAGTCAGGGGGCGTTCACTGAAGCTTTCTTT.

V gene TRBV7-8 combines with J gene TRBJ2-1; D unresolved. With 1 base removed from V and 8 bases from J, the gap between germline ends came to 6 bases. Germline V gene sequence: CDR1 SGHVS, CDR2 FQNEAQ. The CDR3 contains 12 residues. For the CDR3, the DNA is TGTGCCAGCAGCTTAGAAGTTTATGAGCAGTTCTTC. This translates into CASSLEVYEQFF.

The chain couples TRBV27 to TRBJ2-7, with a weak D call TRBD1 (6 bases). The V gene's germline CDR1 is MNHEY and CDR2 SMNVEV (reference sequence). This CDR3 spans 15 amino acids. V was trimmed by 2 bases and J by 2 bases, leaving 13 bases between them. This CDR3 is CASSLVTGNPYEQYF. CDR3 in DNA: TGTGCCAGCAGTTTAGTCACAGGGAATCCCTACGAGCAGTACTTC.

This clonotype was counted between two and nine times. The chain employs TRBV12-2 and TRBJ1-2; TRBD1, the table's D call, lacks a check against the DNA. TRBV12-2 is marked as a pseudogene. This CDR3 comprises 17 residues. This chain's CDR3 is CASRSAEGSTGDQGYTF. Written as DNA, the CDR3 is TGTGCAAGTCGCTCCGCGGAGGGGTCGACAGGGGATCAGGGCTACACCTTC.

The J gene is TRBJ1-4, the V gene TRBV5-1; 10 bases are a match to TRBD1. Germline loops: CDR1 SGHRS, CDR2 YFSETQ. With 6 bases clipped from V and 10 bases from J, the junction kept 6 bases outside the gene matches. This CDR3 has 13 amino acids. The CDR3 DNA reads TGCGCCAGCATGGGGACAGGGGAAGGAAAACTGTTTTTT. It yields the protein CASMGTGEGKLFF.

In its sample, this clonotype was seen a few times. This chain uses TRBV19 with TRBJ2-7, with D unclear. The V and J ends lost 3 bases and 1 base respectively, with 10 bases between them. Germline loops: CDR1 LNHDA, CDR2 SQIVND (reference sequence). The length of the CDR3 is 14 residues. The CDR3 DNA sequence: TGTGCCAGTAGTATCGAATCCCAGTCCTACGAGCAGTACTTC. Protein product: CASSIESQSYEQYF.

Note on this clonotype: The junction differs from germline at one of its ends, possibly a read error. The V gene is TRBV7-6, the J gene TRBJ2-5, with 9 bases identical to TRBD1. The CDR3 spans 16 residues. CDR1 and CDR2 (germline): SGHVS, FNYEAQ. CDR3 sequence (DNA): TGTGCCAACAGCACCACTACGGGACAGGGTAGGAAGACCCAGTACTTC. This encodes CANSTTTGQGRKTQYF.

The rearrangement links TRBV7-9 to TRBJ2-1, with 7 nucleotides matching TRBD2. The junction had 3 bases not matched to a gene; V was cut back by 9 bases and J by 4 bases. Germline lookup yields CDR1 SEHNR and CDR2 FQNEAQ (reference sequence). The CDR3 consists of 12 residues. CDR3 in DNA: TGTGCCAGTTCCGGGAGGTACAATGAGCAGTTCTTC. This encodes CASSGRYNEQFF.

The genes are TRBV9 and TRBJ2-4; no firm D call. V lost 0 bases and J 9 bases, leaving 13 bases between the germline ends. The germline gives CDR1 SGDLS, CDR2 YYNGEE. The CDR3 extends over 14 amino acids. In DNA form, the CDR3 reads TGTGCCAGCAGCGTAGAAGGACGTCAAACCATTCAGTACTTC. It specifies CASSVEGRQTIQYF.

This sequence joins TRBV29-1 and TRBJ2-3, with D uncertain. V lost 3 bases, J lost 5 bases, and 12 bases lay in between. Germline V gives CDR1 SQVTM, CDR2 ANQGSEA. The CDR3 spans 13 residues. CDR3 sequence: CSVEIAPGDTQYF. The CDR3 DNA reads TGCAGCGTTGAGATCGCCCCCGGAGATACGCAGTATTTT.

The chain is built from TRBV28 and TRBJ2-1, with TRBD2 matching 7 bases. V was clipped by 4 bases and J by 15 bases; unmatched bases: 6. There are 11 residues in the CDR3. The germline gives CDR1 MDHEN, CDR2 SYDVKM. The CDR3 here is CASSSGLDPFF. Written as DNA, the CDR3 is TGTGCCAGCAGTTCCGGACTAGACCCGTTCTTC.

This clonotype was counted a few times. The J gene is TRBJ2-7, the V gene TRBV21-1; no check of the table's D call, TRBD1, against the DNA was made. TRBV21-1 counts as a pseudogene. This CDR3 spans 15 amino acids. CDR3 sequence (DNA): TGTGCCAGCAGCAAAAGCCGGGACAACCCCTACGAGCAGTACTTC. Translating gives CASSKSRDNPYEQYF.

The chain joins TRBV7-8 to TRBJ1-2; D is possibly TRBD1 (5 bases). Germline lookup yields CDR1 SGHVS and CDR2 FQNEAQ. V lost 5 bases and J 3 bases, leaving 10 bases between the germline ends. The CDR3 runs 13 residues. The CDR3 here is CASSPGQDYGYTF. CDR3 DNA: TGTGCCAGCAGCCCAGGGCAGGACTATGGCTACACCTTC.

The chain links TRBV6-2 or TRBV6-3 to TRBJ2-4; 7 nucleotides line up with TRBD2. There are 15 residues in the CDR3. Per germline, CDR1 MNHEY and CDR2 SVGEGT. J lost 0 bases, V lost 10 bases, and 9 bases had no gene match. The CDR3 DNA reads as TGTGCCACCTACGAAGCGGGACTAGCCAAAAACATTCAGTACTTC. This codes for CATYEAGLAKNIQYF.

This clonotype was detected only a few times. The chain joins TRBV25-1 to TRBJ2-7; either TRBD1 or TRBD2 may supply D (5 bases each). Germline V gene sequence: CDR1 MGHDK, CDR2 SYGVNS. V lost 2 bases, J lost 0 bases, and 8 bases lay in between. CDR3 size: 14 residues. The CDR3 region is CASSEGDLSYEQYF. CDR3 bases: TGTGCCAGCAGTGAAGGGGACCTCTCCTACGAGCAGTACTTC.

The chain links TRBV11-3 to TRBJ2-5; maybe TRBD2 (5 bases). Looked up from germline, CDR1 is SGHNT and CDR2 is YENEEA. Trimming cost V 8 bases and J 2 bases, with 9 bases left between them. The CDR3 is made up of 12 amino acids. The CDR3 protein is CASGPGQETQYF. The CDR3 coding sequence is TGTGCCAGCGGTCCGGGACAAGAGACCCAGTACTTC. Combining the CDR3 with reference TRBV11-3 and TRBJ2-5 gives the whole variable domain EAGVVQSPRYKIIEKKQPVAFWCNPISGHNTLYWYLQNLGQGPELLIRYENEEAVDDSQLPKDRFSAERLKGVDSTLKIQPAELGDSAVYLCASGPGQETQYFGPGTRLLVL.

The rearrangement uses TRBV7-2 and TRBJ1-4, with 9 positions matching TRBD1. Germline loops: CDR1 SGHTA, CDR2 FQGNSA. The CDR3 is made up of 14 amino acids. The trim removed 5 bases at V and 5 bases at J, leaving 3 bases unmatched. CDR3 residues: CASSPDRGNEKLFF. The CDR3 nucleotides are TGTGCCAGCAGCCCGGACAGGGGAAATGAAAAACTGTTTTTT.

In DNA form, the CDR3 reads TGTGCCAGCAGGCTAGCGGGGGGTCGGCTTCTCTACAATGAGCAGTTCTTC. Translating gives CASRLAGGRLLYNEQFF. The J gene is TRBJ2-1, the V gene TRBV7-2, with 11 bases aligning to TRBD2. The V segment lost 6 bases and the J segment 3 bases; nucleotides outside the gene matches: 10. Looked up from germline, CDR1 is SGHTA and CDR2 is FQGNSA. This CDR3 has 17 amino acids.

The chain links TRBV2 to TRBJ2-1; 8 nucleotides line up with TRBD1. V trimming: 8 bases; J trimming: 6 bases; junction bases outside the gene matches: 12. Germline CDR1 is SNHLY and CDR2 is FYNNEI. This CDR3 contains 15 residues. CDR3 sequence: CASSPDRVDRNEQFF. CDR3 coding DNA: TGTGCCAGCTCGCCGGACAGGGTAGATCGCAATGAGCAGTTCTTC.

V gene TRBV7-2 combines with J gene TRBJ2-2; possibly TRBD1 for D (5 bases). V shed 1 base and J shed 7 bases, with 13 bases lying between them. The CDR3 spans 15 residues. Germline-derived CDR1 and CDR2 are SGHTA and FQGNSA. The CDR3 DNA reads TGTGCCAGCAGCTTAGGGACCTCAGGGTACGGGGAGCTGTTTTTT. Its translation: CASSLGTSGYGELFF.

The V gene is TRBV5-1, the J gene TRBJ1-3; weak D call: TRBD1 (5 bases). Trimming shortened V by 3 bases and J by 8 bases, and 12 bases separated the two germline ends. The CDR3 is 13 residues long. CDR1 is SGHRS and CDR2 is YFSETQ in the germline V gene. CDR3 coding DNA: TGCGCCAGCAGCTCCCAGGGAGGGGACACCATATATTTT. It is translated as CASSSQGGDTIYF. The whole variable domain, remainder taken from reference TRBV5-1 and TRBJ1-3, is KAGVTQTPRYLIKTRGQQVTLSCSPISGHRSVSWYQQTPGQGLQFLFEYFSETQRNKGNFPGRFSGRQFSNSRSEMNVSTLELGDSALYLCASSSQGGDTIYFGEGSWLTVV.

This clonotype was counted only a few times. V and J are TRBV7-2 and TRBJ2-7; 9 bases map to TRBD2. Germline CDR1 is SGHTA and CDR2 is FQGNSA. The CDR3 has 15 amino acids. V was clipped by 1 base and J by 3 bases; unmatched bases: 4. The CDR3 spells CASSLEGLAVYEQYF. CDR3 nucleotides: TGTGCCAGCAGCTTAGAGGGACTAGCAGTCTACGAGCAGTACTTC.

This clonotype was seen a handful of times. This chain links TRBV15 with TRBJ1-5, with TRBD1 as a possible D gene (5 bases). The CDR3 is 16 residues long. The V and J ends lost 1 base and 0 bases respectively, with 10 bases between them. Germline lookup yields CDR1 LNHNV and CDR2 YYDKDF (reference sequence). CDR3 sequence (DNA): TGTGCCACCAGCAGAGCTCGGGGCTATAGCAATCAGCCCCAGCATTTT. It translates to CATSRARGYSNQPQHF.

The sample holds a few counts of this clonotype. V gene TRBV6-2 or TRBV6-3 combines with J gene TRBJ1-1; the match to TRBD1 covers 11 bases. Germline loops: CDR1 MNHEY, CDR2 SVGEGT. Trimming took 7 bases from V and 12 from J; bases not matched to a gene: 7. The CDR3 is made up of 12 amino acids. CDR3 in amino acids: CASNKRTGGSFF. The CDR3 DNA reads as TGTGCCAGCAACAAAAGGACAGGGGGCTCTTTCTTT.

The chain recombines TRBV5-1 with TRBJ2-3; D possibly corresponds to TRBD2 (6 bases). The CDR3 totals 14 residues. V lost 4 bases and J 4 bases, leaving 13 bases between the germline ends. The V gene's germline CDR1 is SGHRS and CDR2 YFSETQ. CDR3 DNA sequence: TGCGCCAGCAGCCCCGGGGCGGGGTCAGATACGCAGTATTTT. The encoded protein is CASSPGAGSDTQYF.

This chain links TRBV20-1 with TRBJ2-1; D is perhaps TRBD2 (6 bases). Germline CDR1 and CDR2: DFQATT and SNEGSKA (reference sequence). The CDR3 length is 17 residues. The germline V and J ends were trimmed by 3 bases and 2 bases, with 20 bases remaining between them. This CDR3 reads CSASLLLAGGAYNEQFF. The CDR3 region has the DNA TGCAGTGCTAGTCTTCTCTTGGCGGGCGGGGCCTACAATGAGCAGTTCTTC.